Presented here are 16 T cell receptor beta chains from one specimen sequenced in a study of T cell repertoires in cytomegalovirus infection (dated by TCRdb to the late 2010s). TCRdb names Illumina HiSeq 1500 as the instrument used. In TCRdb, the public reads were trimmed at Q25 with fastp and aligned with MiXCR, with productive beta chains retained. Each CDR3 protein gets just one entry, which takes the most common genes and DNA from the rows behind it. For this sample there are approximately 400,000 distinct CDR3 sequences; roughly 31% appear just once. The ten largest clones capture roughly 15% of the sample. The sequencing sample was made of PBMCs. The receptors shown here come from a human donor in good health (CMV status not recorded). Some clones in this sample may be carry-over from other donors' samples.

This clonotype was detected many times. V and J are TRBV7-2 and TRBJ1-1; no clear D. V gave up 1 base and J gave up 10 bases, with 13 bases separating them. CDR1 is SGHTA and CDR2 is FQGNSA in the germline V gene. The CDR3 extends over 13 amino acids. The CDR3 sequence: CASSLGGDLGAFF. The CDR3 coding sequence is TGTGCCAGCAGCTTAGGTGGGGATTTGGGAGCTTTCTTT.

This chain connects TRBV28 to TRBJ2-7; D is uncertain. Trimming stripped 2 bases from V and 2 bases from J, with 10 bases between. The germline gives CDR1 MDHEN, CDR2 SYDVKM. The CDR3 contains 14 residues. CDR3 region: CASSLDLRAYEQYF. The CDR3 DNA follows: TGTGCCAGCAGTTTAGATCTACGGGCCTACGAGCAGTACTTC.

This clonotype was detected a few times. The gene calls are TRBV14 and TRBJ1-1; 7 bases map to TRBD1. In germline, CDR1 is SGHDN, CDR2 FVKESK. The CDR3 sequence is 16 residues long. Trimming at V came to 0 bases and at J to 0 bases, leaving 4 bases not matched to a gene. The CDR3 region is CASSQDVGTVNTEAFF. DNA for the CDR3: TGTGCCAGCAGCCAAGATGTGGGGACAGTGAACACTGAAGCTTTCTTT. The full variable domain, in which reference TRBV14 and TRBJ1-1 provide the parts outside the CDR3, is EAGVTQFPSHSVIEKGQTVTLRCDPISGHDNLYWYRRVMGKEIKFLLHFVKESKQDESGMPNNRFLAERTGGTYSTLKVQPAELEDSGVYFCASSQDVGTVNTEAFFGQGTRLTVV.

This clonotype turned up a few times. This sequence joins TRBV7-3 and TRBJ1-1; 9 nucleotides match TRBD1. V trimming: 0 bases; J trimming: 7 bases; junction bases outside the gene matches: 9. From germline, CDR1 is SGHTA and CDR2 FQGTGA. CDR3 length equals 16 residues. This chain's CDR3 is CASSLTGDRVNSEAFF. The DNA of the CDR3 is TGTGCCAGCAGCTTAACAGGGGACAGGGTCAATAGTGAAGCTTTCTTT.

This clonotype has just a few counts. The CDR3 nucleotides read TGTGCCACCGATGAAAATAATTCACCCCTCCACTTT. Protein: CATDENNSPLHF. The chain recombines TRBV2 with TRBJ1-6, with D hard to call. CDR3 length: 12 amino acids. V was pared by 10 bases and J by 5 bases, with 9 bases between. The germline V gene has CDR1 SNHLY and CDR2 FYNNEI.

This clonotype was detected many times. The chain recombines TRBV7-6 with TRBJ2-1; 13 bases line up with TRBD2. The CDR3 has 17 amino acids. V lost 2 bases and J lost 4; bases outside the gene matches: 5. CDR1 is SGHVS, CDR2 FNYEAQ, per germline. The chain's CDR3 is CASSLRTSGGPYNEQFF. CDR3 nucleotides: TGTGCCAGCAGCTTAAGGACTAGCGGGGGCCCATACAATGAGCAGTTCTTC.

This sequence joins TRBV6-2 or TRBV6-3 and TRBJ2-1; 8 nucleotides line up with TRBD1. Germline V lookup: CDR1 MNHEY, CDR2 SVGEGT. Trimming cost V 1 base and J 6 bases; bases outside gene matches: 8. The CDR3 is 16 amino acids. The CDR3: CASSYLGQGASNEQFF. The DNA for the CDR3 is TGTGCCAGCAGTTACTTAGGACAGGGCGCCTCCAATGAGCAGTTCTTC.

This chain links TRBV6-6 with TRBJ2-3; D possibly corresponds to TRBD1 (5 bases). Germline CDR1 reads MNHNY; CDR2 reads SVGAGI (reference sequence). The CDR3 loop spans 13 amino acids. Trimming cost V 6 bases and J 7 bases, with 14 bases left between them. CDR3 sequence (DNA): TGTGCCAGCAGACGAAGGACAACCTATACGCAGTATTTT. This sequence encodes CASRRRTTYTQYF.

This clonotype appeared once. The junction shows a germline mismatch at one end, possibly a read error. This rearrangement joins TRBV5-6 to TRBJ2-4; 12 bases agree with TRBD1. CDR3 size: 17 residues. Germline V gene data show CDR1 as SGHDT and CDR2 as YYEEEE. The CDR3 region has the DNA TGTGCCAGCAGTTCCCGGGACAGGGGGCGCAGAGGTAACAGTCAGTACTTC. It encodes CASSSRDRGRRGNSQYF.

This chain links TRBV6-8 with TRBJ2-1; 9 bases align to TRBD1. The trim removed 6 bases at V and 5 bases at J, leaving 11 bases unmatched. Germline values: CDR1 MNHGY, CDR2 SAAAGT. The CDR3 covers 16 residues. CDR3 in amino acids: CASRPWGDRANNEQFF. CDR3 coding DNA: TGTGCCAGCAGACCTTGGGGGGACAGGGCTAACAATGAGCAGTTCTTC.

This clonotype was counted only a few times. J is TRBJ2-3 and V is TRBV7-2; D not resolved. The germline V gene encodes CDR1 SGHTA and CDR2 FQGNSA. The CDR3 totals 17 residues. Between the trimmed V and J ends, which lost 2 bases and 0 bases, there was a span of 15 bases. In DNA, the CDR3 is TGTGCCAGCAGCTTAAGACTCTCAGCGACTAGCACAGATACGCAGTATTTT. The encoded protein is CASSLRLSATSTDTQYF.

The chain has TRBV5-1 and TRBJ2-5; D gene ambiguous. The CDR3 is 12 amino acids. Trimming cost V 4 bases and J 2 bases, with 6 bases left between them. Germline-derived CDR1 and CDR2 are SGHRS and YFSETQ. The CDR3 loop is CASSVIQETQYF. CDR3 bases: TGCGCCAGCAGCGTTATACAAGAGACCCAGTACTTC.

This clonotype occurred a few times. This chain's CDR3 is CASSRDSGGPAGGELFF. The CDR3 DNA reads TGTGCCAGCAGCCGGGATAGCGGGGGGCCGGCGGGCGGGGAGCTGTTTTTT. This chain connects TRBV7-2 to TRBJ2-2; 10 nucleotides match TRBD2. The germline V gene has CDR1 SGHTA and CDR2 FQGNSA. The CDR3 is 17 amino acids. Trimming cost V 5 bases and J 7 bases; bases outside gene matches: 13. Filled out from reference TRBV7-2 and TRBJ2-2, the complete variable domain reads GAGVSQSPSNKVTEKGKDVELRCDPISGHTALYWYRQSLGQGLEFLIYFQGNSAPDKSGLPSDRFSAERTGGSVSTLTIQRTQQEDSAVYLCASSRDSGGPAGGELFFGEGSRLTVL.

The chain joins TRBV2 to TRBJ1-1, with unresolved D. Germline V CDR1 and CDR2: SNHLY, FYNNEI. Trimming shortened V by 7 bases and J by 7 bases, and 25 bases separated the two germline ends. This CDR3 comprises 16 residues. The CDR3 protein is CASTGRQVALVGEAFF. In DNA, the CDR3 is TGTGCCAGCACGGGGAGGCAGGTGGCGCTAGTTGGTGAAGCTTTCTTT.

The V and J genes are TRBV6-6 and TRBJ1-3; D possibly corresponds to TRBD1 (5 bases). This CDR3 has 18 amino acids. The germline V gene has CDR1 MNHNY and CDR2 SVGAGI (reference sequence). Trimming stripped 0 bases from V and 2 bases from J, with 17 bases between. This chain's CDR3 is CASSYSKSLRGPGNTIYF. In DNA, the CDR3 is TGTGCCAGCAGTTACTCGAAGTCTCTCCGGGGCCCTGGAAACACCATATATTTT.

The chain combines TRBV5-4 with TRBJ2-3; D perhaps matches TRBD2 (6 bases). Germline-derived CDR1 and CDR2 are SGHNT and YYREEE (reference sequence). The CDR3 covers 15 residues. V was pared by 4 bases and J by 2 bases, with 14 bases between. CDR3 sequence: CASSTEGSYTDTQYF. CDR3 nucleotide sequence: TGTGCCAGCAGCACGGAGGGTAGCTACACAGATACGCAGTATTTT.